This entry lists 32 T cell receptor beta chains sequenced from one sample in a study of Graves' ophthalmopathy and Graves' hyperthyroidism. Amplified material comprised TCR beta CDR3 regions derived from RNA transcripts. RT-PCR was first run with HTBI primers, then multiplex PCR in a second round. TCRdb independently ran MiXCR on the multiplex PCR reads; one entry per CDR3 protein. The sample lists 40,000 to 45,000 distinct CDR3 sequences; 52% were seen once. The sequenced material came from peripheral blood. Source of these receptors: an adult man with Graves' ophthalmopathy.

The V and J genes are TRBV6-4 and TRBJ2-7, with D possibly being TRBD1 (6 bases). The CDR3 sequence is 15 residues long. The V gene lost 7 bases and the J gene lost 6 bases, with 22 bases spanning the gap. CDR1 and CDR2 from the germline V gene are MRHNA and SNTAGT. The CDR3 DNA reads TGTGCCAGCAAAGAGGGTTGGGACACCGGGGTCGAGCAGTACTTC. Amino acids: CASKEGWDTGVEQYF.

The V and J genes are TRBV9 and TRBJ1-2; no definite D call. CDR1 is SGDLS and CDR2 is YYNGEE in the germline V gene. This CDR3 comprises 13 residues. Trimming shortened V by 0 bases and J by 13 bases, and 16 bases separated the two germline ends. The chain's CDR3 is CASSVAVVGISTF. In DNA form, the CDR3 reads TGTGCCAGCAGCGTAGCTGTTGTGGGCATCAGCACCTTC.

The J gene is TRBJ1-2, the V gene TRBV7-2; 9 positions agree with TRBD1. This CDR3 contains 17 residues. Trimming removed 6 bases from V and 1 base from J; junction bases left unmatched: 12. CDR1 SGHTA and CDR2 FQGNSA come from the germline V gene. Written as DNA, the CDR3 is TGTGCCAGCAGAATGAACAGGGGGCGGTCGATTAACTATGGCTACACCTTC. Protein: CASRMNRGRSINYGYTF.

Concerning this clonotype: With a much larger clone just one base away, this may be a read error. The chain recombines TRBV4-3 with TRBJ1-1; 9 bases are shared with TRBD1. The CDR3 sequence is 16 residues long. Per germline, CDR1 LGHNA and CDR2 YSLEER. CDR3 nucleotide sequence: TGCGCCAGCAGCCCCGGGACAGGGAACGCGAACACTGAAGCTCTCTTT. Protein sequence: CASSPGTGNANTEALF.

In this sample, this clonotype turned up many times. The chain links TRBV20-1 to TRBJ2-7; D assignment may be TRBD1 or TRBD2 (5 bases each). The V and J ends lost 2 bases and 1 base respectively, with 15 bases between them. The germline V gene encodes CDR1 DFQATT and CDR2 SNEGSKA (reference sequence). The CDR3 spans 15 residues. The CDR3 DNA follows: TGCAGTGCTAGACTATCCCGGGACCAGTCCTACGAGCAGTACTTC. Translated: CSARLSRDQSYEQYF.

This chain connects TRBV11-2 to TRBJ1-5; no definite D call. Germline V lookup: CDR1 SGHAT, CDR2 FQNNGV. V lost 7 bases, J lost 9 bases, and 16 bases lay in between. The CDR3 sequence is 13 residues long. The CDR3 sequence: CASTSTDQGPQHF. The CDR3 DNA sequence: TGTGCCAGCACCTCAACAGATCAAGGGCCCCAGCATTTT.

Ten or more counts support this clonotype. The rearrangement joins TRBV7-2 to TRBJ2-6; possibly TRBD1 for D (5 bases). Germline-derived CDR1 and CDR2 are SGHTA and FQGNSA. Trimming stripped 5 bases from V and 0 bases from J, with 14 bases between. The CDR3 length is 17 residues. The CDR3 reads CASSKQQANSGANVLTF. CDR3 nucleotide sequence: TGTGCCAGCAGCAAGCAACAGGCAAACTCTGGGGCCAACGTCCTGACTTTC.

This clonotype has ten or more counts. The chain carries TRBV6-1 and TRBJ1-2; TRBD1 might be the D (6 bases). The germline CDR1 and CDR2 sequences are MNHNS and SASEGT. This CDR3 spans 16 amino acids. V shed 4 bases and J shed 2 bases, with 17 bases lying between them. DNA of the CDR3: TGTGCCAGCAGTGGGGGGGCAGGGCGAGCCAACTATGGCTACACCTTC. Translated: CASSGGAGRANYGYTF.

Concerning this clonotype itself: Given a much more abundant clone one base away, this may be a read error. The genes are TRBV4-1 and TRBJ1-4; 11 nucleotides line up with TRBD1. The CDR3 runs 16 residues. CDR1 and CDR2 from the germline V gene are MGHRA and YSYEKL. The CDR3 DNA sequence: TGCGCCAGCAGCCAAGACCGAGGGACAGGGGGGGAAAGACTGTTTTTT. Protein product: CASSQDRGTGGERLFF.

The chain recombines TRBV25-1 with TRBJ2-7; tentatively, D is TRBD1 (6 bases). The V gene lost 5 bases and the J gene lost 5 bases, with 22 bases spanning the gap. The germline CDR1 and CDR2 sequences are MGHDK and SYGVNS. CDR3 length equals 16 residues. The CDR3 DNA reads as TGTGCCAGCAGTCTTCCCTACCAGGGCAGGGGAAACGAGCAGTACTTC. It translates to CASSLPYQGRGNEQYF.

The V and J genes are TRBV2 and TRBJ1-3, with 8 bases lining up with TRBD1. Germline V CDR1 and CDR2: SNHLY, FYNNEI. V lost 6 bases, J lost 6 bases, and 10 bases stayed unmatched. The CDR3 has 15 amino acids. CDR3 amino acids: CASSPRTGHQNTIYF. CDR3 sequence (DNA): TGTGCCAGCAGCCCTAGGACAGGGCATCAAAACACCATATATTTT. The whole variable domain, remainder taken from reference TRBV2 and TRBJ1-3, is EPEVTQTPSHQVTQMGQEVILRCVPISNHLYFYWYRQILGQKVEFLVSFYNNEISEKSEIFDDQFSVERPDGSNFTLKIRSTKLEDSAMYFCASSPRTGHQNTIYFGEGSWLTVV.

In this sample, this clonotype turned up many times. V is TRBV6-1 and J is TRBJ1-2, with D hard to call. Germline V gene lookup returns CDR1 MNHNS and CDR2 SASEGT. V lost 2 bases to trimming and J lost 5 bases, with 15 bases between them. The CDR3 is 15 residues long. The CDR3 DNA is TGTGCCAGCAGTGAAAGATCCCAGTCCCCTTATGGCTACACCTTC. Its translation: CASSERSQSPYGYTF.

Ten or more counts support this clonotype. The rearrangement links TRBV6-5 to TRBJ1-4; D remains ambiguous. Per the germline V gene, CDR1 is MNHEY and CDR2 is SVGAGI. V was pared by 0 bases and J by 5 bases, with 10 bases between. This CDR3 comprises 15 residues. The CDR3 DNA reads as TGTGCCAGCAGTTACTCGAGTGGGCTGAATGAAAAACTGTTTTTT. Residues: CASSYSSGLNEKLFF.

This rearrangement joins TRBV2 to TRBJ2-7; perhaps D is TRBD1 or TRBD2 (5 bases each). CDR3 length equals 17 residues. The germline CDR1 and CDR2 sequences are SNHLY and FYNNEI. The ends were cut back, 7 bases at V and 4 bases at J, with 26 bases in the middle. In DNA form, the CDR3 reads TGTGCCAGCAAAATGGGGACGGATCCCTTCGGAGGTTACGAGCAGTACTTC. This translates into CASKMGTDPFGGYEQYF.

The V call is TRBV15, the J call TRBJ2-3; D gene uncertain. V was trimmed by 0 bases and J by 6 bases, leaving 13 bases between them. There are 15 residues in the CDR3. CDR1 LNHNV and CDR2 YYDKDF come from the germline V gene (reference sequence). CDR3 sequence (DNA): TGTGCCACCAGCAGAGAGGTTGCTCACGACGATACGCAGTATTTT. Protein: CATSREVAHDDTQYF.

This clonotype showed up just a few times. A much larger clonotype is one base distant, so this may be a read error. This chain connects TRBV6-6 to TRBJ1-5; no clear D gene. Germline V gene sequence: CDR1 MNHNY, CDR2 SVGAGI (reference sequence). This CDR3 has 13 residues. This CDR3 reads CATELGSNQPRHF. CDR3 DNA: TGTGCCACCGAATTAGGGAGCAATCAGCCCCGGCATTTT.

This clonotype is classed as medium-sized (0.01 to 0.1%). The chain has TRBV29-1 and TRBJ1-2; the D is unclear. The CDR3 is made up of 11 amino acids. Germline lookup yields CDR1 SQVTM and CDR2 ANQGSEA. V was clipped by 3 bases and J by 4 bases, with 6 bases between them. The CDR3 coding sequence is TGCAGCGTTGAGGAGAGCTATGGCTACACCTTC. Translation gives CSVEESYGYTF.

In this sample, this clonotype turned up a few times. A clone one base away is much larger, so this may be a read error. The CDR3 here is CASSRGRGKQETQYF. In DNA form, the CDR3 reads TGTGCCAGCAGTCGGGGGCGGGGGAAGCAAGAGACCCAGTACTTC. This sequence joins TRBV6-5 and TRBJ2-5, with D possibly matching TRBD2 (7 bases). The CDR3 loop spans 15 amino acids. Trimming shortened V by 5 bases and J by 2 bases, and 15 bases separated the two germline ends. CDR1 is MNHEY and CDR2 is SVGAGI in the germline V gene.

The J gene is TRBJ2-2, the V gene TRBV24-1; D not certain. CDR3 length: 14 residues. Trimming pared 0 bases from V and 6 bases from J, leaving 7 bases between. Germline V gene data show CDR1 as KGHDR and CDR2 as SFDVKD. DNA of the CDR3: TGTGCCACCAGTGATTTGAATACAGCCGGGGAGCTGTTTTTT. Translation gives CATSDLNTAGELFF.

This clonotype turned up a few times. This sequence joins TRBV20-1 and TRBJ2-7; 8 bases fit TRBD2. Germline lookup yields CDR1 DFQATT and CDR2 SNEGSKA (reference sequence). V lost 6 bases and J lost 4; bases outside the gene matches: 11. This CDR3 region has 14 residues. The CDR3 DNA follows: TGCAGTGCGACCTTAGGCGGGAGGATTTACGAGCAGTACTTC. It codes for CSATLGGRIYEQYF.

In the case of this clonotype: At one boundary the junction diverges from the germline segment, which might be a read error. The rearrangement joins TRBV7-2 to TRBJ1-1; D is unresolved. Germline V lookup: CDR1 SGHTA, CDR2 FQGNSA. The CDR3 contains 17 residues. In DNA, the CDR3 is TGTGCCAGCAGCCCCGGTAGTTTAGTTGATCTTGACACTGGAGCTTTCTTT. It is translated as CASSPGSLVDLDTGAFF.

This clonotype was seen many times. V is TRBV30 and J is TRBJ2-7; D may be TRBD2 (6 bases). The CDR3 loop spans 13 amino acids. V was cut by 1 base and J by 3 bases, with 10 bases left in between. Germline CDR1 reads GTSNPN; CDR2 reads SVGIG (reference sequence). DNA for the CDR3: TGTGCCTGGAGTGCGGGACTTAACTACGAGCAGTACTTC. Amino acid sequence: CAWSAGLNYEQYF. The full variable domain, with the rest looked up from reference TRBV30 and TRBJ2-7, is SQTIHQWPATLVQPVGSPLSLECTVEGTSNPNLYWYRQAAGRGLQLLFYSVGIGQISSEVPQNLSASRPQDRQFILSSKKLLLSDSGFYLCAWSAGLNYEQYFGPGTRLTVT.

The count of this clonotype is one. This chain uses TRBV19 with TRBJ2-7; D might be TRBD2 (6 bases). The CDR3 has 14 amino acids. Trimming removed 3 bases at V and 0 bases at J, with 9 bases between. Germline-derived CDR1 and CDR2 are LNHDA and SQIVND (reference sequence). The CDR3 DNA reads TGTGCCAGTAGTATCCGGGAGAGCTCCTACGAGCAGTACTTC. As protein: CASSIRESSYEQYF.

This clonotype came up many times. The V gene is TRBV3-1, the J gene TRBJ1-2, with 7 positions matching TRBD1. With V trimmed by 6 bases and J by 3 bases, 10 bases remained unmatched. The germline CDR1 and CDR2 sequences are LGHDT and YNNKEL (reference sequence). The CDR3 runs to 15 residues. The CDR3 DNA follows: TGTGCCAGCAGGCCGTCCCTAGACAGGGACTATGGCTACACCTTC. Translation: CASRPSLDRDYGYTF.

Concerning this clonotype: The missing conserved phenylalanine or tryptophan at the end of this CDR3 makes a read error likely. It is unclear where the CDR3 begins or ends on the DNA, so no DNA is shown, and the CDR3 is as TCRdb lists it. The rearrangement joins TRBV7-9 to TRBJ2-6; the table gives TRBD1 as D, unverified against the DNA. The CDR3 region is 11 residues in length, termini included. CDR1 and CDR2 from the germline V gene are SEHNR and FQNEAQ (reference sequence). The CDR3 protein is CASSLRTGRLG.

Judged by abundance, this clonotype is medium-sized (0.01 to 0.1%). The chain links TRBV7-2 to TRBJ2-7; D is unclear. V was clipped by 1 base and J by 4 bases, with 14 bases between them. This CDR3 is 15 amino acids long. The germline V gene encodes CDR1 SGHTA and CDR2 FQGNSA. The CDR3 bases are TGTGCCAGCAGCTTAGACTCGCCTTCCCAATACGAGCAGTACTTC. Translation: CASSLDSPSQYEQYF.

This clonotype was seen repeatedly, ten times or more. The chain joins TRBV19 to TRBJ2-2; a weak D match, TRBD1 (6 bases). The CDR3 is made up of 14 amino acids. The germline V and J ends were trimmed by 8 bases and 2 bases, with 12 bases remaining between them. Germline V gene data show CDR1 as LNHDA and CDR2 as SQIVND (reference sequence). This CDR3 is CASDTGTNTGELFF. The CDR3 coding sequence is TGTGCCAGTGATACCGGGACAAACACCGGGGAGCTGTTTTTT.

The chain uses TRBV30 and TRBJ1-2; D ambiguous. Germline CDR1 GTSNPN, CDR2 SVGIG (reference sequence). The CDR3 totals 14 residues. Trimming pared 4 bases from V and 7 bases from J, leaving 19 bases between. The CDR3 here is CAWTSSNVGLGYTF. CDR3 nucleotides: TGTGCCTGGACTTCGTCAAACGTGGGCCTTGGCTACACCTTC.

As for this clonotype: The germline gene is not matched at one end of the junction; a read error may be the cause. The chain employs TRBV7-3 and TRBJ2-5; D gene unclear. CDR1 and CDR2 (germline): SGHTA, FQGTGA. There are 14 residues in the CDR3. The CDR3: CASSATDSRETQHF. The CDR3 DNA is TGCGCCAGCAGCGCAACAGATAGCCGAGAGACCCAGCACTTC.

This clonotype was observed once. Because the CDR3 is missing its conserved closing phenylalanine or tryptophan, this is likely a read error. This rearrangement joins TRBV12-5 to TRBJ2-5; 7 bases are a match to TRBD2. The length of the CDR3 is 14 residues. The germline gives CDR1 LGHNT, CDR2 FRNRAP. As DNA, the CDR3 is TGTGCTAGTGGCTTATCGACCCTAGCGGAGACTCAGTACCTC. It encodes CASGLSTLAETQYL.

CDR3 nucleotide sequence: TGCGCCAGCAGCGCGGGACAGTCGGTGGACGGGGGCTACACCTTC. It codes for CASSAGQSVDGGYTF. V is TRBV5-1 and J is TRBJ1-2; the match to TRBD1 covers 7 bases. CDR1 and CDR2 (germline): SGHRS, YFSETQ. The CDR3 spans 15 residues. Trimming removed 4 bases from V and 8 bases from J; junction bases left unmatched: 14.

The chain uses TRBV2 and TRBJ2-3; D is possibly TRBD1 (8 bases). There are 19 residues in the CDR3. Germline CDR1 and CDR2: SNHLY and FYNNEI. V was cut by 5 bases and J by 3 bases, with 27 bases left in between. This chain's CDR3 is CASSNEVTGGLTSTDTQYF. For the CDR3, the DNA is TGTGCCAGCAGTAATGAAGTCACAGGGGGACTAACCTCGACAGATACGCAGTATTTT.